One and the same sample provided the 24 T cell receptor beta chains below, sequenced in a study of T cells after posttransplantation cyclophosphamide. The method was immunoSEQ multiplex PCR; TCRdb's version includes in-frame clones alone and lacks a portion of them. Of roughly 30,000 clones listed, 85% to 90% were seen once; the top ten hold around 14%. Sequencing was done on a sample of PBMCs. The receptors were sampled from a woman aged 40 to 50 with a blood cancer, CMV-positive, and with a related stem cell donor.

The rearrangement uses TRBV7-8 and TRBJ2-5; 10 positions match TRBD2. Germline assignment: CDR1 SGHVS and CDR2 FQNEAQ. The CDR3 is 15 amino acids. V was clipped by 5 bases and J by 5 bases; unmatched bases: 8. This chain's CDR3 is CASSISGGAGETQYF. The CDR3 nucleotides read TGTGCCAGCAGCATCAGCGGGGGGGCCGGGGAGACCCAGTACTTC.

This chain uses TRBV4-1 with TRBJ2-3, with 8 bases aligning to TRBD2. In germline, CDR1 is MGHRA, CDR2 YSYEKL. This CDR3 spans 18 amino acids. V trimming: 0 bases; J trimming: 0 bases; junction bases outside the gene matches: 8. Here the CDR3 DNA reads TGCGCCAGCAGCCAAGATCCCGGCGGGGGGTCTAGCACAGATACGCAGTATTTT. It translates to CASSQDPGGGSSTDTQYF.

The chain is built from TRBV4-1 and TRBJ2-5; the match to TRBD2 covers 9 bases. Germline V gives CDR1 MGHRA, CDR2 YSYEKL. V was clipped by 0 bases and J by 5 bases; unmatched bases: 19. The CDR3 runs to 20 residues. CDR3 sequence reads: CASSQDKIAAGGRGGETQYF. DNA for the CDR3: TGCGCCAGCAGCCAAGATAAAATCGCGGCGGGGGGGAGGGGTGGGGAGACCCAGTACTTC.

A single count supports this clone. The chain combines TRBV29-1 with TRBJ1-1; no clear D. CDR1 SQVTM and CDR2 ANQGSEA come from the germline V gene. The CDR3 has 11 residues. Between the trimmed V and J ends, which lost 1 base and 6 bases, there was a span of 6 bases. CDR3 nucleotide sequence: TGCAGCGTTGAAGGGAGCGCTGAAGCTTTCTTT. Its protein is CSVEGSAEAFF.

Here the CDR3 DNA reads TGCGCCAGCAGCCAAGTTTGGGCACTAGGCGCCTACGAGCAGTACTTC. Protein product: CASSQVWALGAYEQYF. The chain links TRBV5-1 to TRBJ2-7; perhaps TRBD2 as D (5 bases). The germline V and J ends were trimmed by 4 bases and 2 bases, with 19 bases remaining between them. Germline CDR1 and CDR2: SGHRS and YFSETQ. CDR3 length: 16 residues. The full variable domain, completed using reference TRBV5-1 and TRBJ2-7, is KAGVTQTPRYLIKTRGQQVTLSCSPISGHRSVSWYQQTPGQGLQFLFEYFSETQRNKGNFPGRFSGRQFSNSRSEMNVSTLELGDSALYLCASSQVWALGAYEQYFGPGTRLTVT.

This chain uses TRBV5-1 with TRBJ1-4; 8 bases are shared with TRBD1. This CDR3 is built from 16 residues. The germline gives CDR1 SGHRS, CDR2 YFSETQ. J was trimmed by 2 bases and V by 4 bases; bases with no gene match: 7. The CDR3 reads CASSPDRVLTNEKLFF. The CDR3 bases are TGCGCCAGCAGCCCGGACAGGGTACTTACTAATGAAAAACTGTTTTTT.

The V call is TRBV27, the J call TRBJ2-7, with TRBD2 matching 11 bases. V was pared by 5 bases and J by 3 bases, with 3 bases of the junction left unmatched. This CDR3 spans 14 amino acids. The germline V gene encodes CDR1 MNHEY and CDR2 SMNVEV (reference sequence). The CDR3 DNA sequence: TGTGCCAGCAGTATAGCGGGGGGGCTCTACGAGCAGTACTTC. It specifies CASSIAGGLYEQYF.

This chain uses TRBV6-6 with TRBJ2-7, with TRBD1 matching 10 bases. The CDR3 extends over 15 amino acids. The J segment lost 6 bases and the V segment lost 2 bases, leaving 7 bases of the junction unmatched. In germline, CDR1 is MNHNY, CDR2 SVGAGI (reference sequence). The CDR3 loop reads CASSYPGQGVVEQYF. The CDR3 DNA sequence: TGTGCCAGCAGTTACCCAGGACAGGGGGTTGTCGAGCAGTACTTC.

V usage is TRBV20-1 and J usage is TRBJ2-3; D is undetermined. V shed 6 bases and J shed 2 bases, with 6 bases lying between them. The CDR3 covers 11 residues. Germline V gene data show CDR1 as DFQATT and CDR2 as SNEGSKA (reference sequence). The CDR3 reads CSASPTDTQYF. DNA for the CDR3: TGCAGTGCGAGCCCCACAGATACGCAGTATTTT.

This clone appeared once. V usage is TRBV7-9 and J usage is TRBJ2-3; TRBD1 agrees at 7 bases. Germline CDR1 reads SEHNR; CDR2 reads FQNEAQ (reference sequence). The CDR3 has 13 amino acids. V was pared by 4 bases and J by 5 bases, with 3 bases of the junction left unmatched. The CDR3 spells CASSSRQGDTQYF. The DNA for the CDR3 is TGTGCCAGCAGCTCAAGACAGGGAGATACGCAGTATTTT.

J is TRBJ1-4 and V is TRBV4-2; no clear D gene. CDR1 is LGHNA, CDR2 YNFKEQ, per germline. V was cut by 1 base and J by 5 bases, with 14 bases left in between. This CDR3 comprises 16 residues. As DNA, the CDR3 is TGTGCCAGCAGCCAAGGCCAAGAGGGTTTGAATGAAAAACTGTTTTTT. Its protein product is CASSQGQEGLNEKLFF.

The chain has TRBV6-4 and TRBJ2-3; a possible D gene is TRBD2 (5 bases). Germline loops: CDR1 MRHNA, CDR2 SNTAGT. The V gene lost 0 bases and the J gene lost 4 bases, with 14 bases spanning the gap. CDR3 length: 16 amino acids. CDR3 nucleotides: TGTGCCAGCAGTGACTCAACGGGGTCGTTTGCAGATACGCAGTATTTT. Translating it yields CASSDSTGSFADTQYF.

The gene calls are TRBV5-1 and TRBJ2-7; D is ambiguous. CDR3 length: 12 residues. Trimming pared 1 base from V and 5 bases from J, leaving 7 bases between. Per the germline V gene, CDR1 is SGHRS and CDR2 is YFSETQ. The CDR3 region has the DNA TGCGCCAGCAGCTTGCGAGTTAACGAGCAGTACTTC. Amino acid sequence: CASSLRVNEQYF.

The chain links TRBV19 to TRBJ1-1; D uncertain. From germline, CDR1 is LNHDA and CDR2 SQIVND (reference sequence). With 4 bases removed from V and 1 base from J, the gap between germline ends came to 10 bases. The CDR3 is 14 amino acids. CDR3 sequence (DNA): TGTGCCAGTAGTAGTGGACTGGGGAACACTGAAGCTTTCTTT. It yields the protein CASSSGLGNTEAFF.

V is TRBV12-5 and J is TRBJ2-6; the match to TRBD1 covers 7 bases. J lost 3 bases, V lost 6 bases, and 2 bases had no gene match. Germline V gives CDR1 LGHNT, CDR2 FRNRAP. There are 14 residues in the CDR3. CDR3 amino acids: CASGRTGGANVLTF. The CDR3 DNA is TGTGCTAGTGGCCGGACAGGTGGGGCCAACGTCCTGACTTTC.

V gene TRBV5-4 combines with J gene TRBJ1-2; 7 bases are shared with TRBD1. Looked up from germline, CDR1 is SGHNT and CDR2 is YYREEE (reference sequence). Unmatched junction bases numbered 3, after V lost 1 base and J lost 3 bases. The CDR3 runs 14 residues. The CDR3 is CASSLKGADYGYTF. CDR3 sequence (DNA): TGTGCCAGCAGCTTGAAGGGGGCTGACTATGGCTACACCTTC. The whole variable domain, filled in from reference TRBV5-4 and TRBJ1-2, reads ETGVTQSPTHLIKTRGQQVTLRCSSQSGHNTVSWYQQALGQGPQFIFQYYREEENGRGNFPPRFSGLQFPNYSSELNVNALELDDSALYLCASSLKGADYGYTFGSGTRLTVV.

This chain links TRBV5-1 with TRBJ2-3, with TRBD1 matching over 9 bases. J gave up 7 bases and V 4 bases, and 7 bases lay outside the gene matches. Germline V gives CDR1 SGHRS, CDR2 YFSETQ. The CDR3 contains 14 residues. CDR3 amino acids: CASSPAGTGNTQYF. CDR3 DNA: TGCGCCAGCAGCCCCGCGGGGACAGGGAATACGCAGTATTTT.

The chain combines TRBV7-2 with TRBJ1-2, with 7 bases aligning to TRBD1. J gave up 0 bases and V 5 bases, and 15 bases lay outside the gene matches. Germline values: CDR1 SGHTA, CDR2 FQGNSA. The CDR3 runs to 18 residues. The CDR3 here is CASSRDSTLGGPNYGYTF. DNA of the CDR3: TGTGCCAGCAGCCGGGACAGCACCCTAGGGGGGCCTAACTATGGCTACACCTTC.

The chain employs TRBV6-5 and TRBJ1-5; the D gene is possibly TRBD1 (5 bases). The CDR3 extends over 14 amino acids. Between the trimmed V and J ends, which lost 5 bases and 5 bases, there was a span of 13 bases. Germline lookup yields CDR1 MNHEY and CDR2 SVGAGI. The CDR3 protein is CASSERQTDQPQHF. CDR3 DNA: TGTGCCAGCAGTGAACGACAGACCGATCAGCCCCAGCATTTT.

The chain couples TRBV7-2 to TRBJ1-2, with D tentatively TRBD1 (5 bases). The CDR3 loop spans 17 amino acids. V lost 4 bases and J 6 bases, leaving 24 bases between the germline ends. Germline CDR1 is SGHTA and CDR2 is FQGNSA. CDR3 loop: CASSSPGGSPDTNGYTF. The CDR3 DNA reads TGTGCCAGCAGCTCCCCCGGGGGGTCTCCAGATACAAATGGCTACACCTTC.

This clone was seen a few times. The J gene is TRBJ2-2, the V gene TRBV10-3; 8 bases line up with TRBD1. The CDR3 covers 15 residues. V lost 4 bases, J lost 2 bases, and 3 bases stayed unmatched. Germline values: CDR1 ENHRY, CDR2 SYGVKD. CDR3 DNA: TGTGCCATCAGTGCCGGGACAGGTAACACCGGGGAGCTGTTTTTT. It is translated as CAISAGTGNTGELFF.

The V gene is TRBV28, the J gene TRBJ2-1; perhaps TRBD2 as D (5 bases). CDR3 length: 18 residues. With 2 bases removed from V and 5 bases from J, the gap between germline ends came to 22 bases. The germline gives CDR1 MDHEN, CDR2 SYDVKM. The CDR3 here is CASSLRAVRVGLHNEQFF. CDR3 in DNA: TGTGCCAGCAGTTTAAGGGCGGTCCGCGTAGGACTCCACAATGAGCAGTTCTTC.

The chain has TRBV5-1 and TRBJ2-5; 7 nucleotides line up with TRBD1. The germline V gene has CDR1 SGHRS and CDR2 YFSETQ. This CDR3 is built from 15 residues. The J segment lost 5 bases and the V segment lost 0 bases, leaving 7 bases of the junction unmatched. The CDR3 loop is CASSLGDRAVETQYF. For the CDR3, the DNA is TGCGCCAGCAGCTTGGGTGACAGGGCTGTGGAGACCCAGTACTTC.

V usage is TRBV5-1 and J usage is TRBJ1-4; unclear D gene. The germline V gene encodes CDR1 SGHRS and CDR2 YFSETQ. The CDR3 extends over 16 amino acids. Trimming pared 5 bases from V and 1 base from J, leaving 15 bases between. Written as DNA, the CDR3 is TGCGCCAGCAGTTGGACCCCGGGGAAAACTAATGAAAAACTGTTTTTT. This codes for CASSWTPGKTNEKLFF.